The T cell receptor (beta chain) under discussion was sequenced for a study of control samples from healthy donors and cancer patients. Generated by immunoSEQ multiplex PCR, the TCRdb table keeps only in-frame clones and is missing some. Of around 120,000 clones in the sample, over 90% were seen once. The CDR3 sequence is 16 residues long. CDR1 and CDR2 from the germline V gene are MNHNS and SASEGT. V dropped 2 bases and J dropped 0 bases, with 11 bases sitting between them. This receptor was identified in a man younger than 45 in good health. The chain recombines TRBV6-1 with TRBJ2-1; D ambiguous. The sequencing sample was made of blood. CDR3 in DNA: TGTGCCAGCAGTGAATTTCGCTCGAGCTCCTACAATGAGCAGTTCTTC. Translation gives CASSEFRSSSYNEQFF.